This TCR beta chain appears in the sequencing data of a study of shared clonotypes between healthy human individuals. Data came from immunoSEQ multiplex PCR; TCRdb stores just in-frame clones and leaves some out. The table includes more than 2,000,000 clones, around 90% detected once. Source material: naive CD4+ T cells sorted from blood. Subset in this sample: CD45RA+ positively selected. The sequence was obtained from a man aged 18 to 29 in good health.

CDR3 in amino acids: CASSIGGANTEAFF. CDR3 in DNA: TGTGCCAGTAGTATAGGGGGGGCAAACACTGAAGCTTTCTTT. The V and J genes are TRBV19 and TRBJ1-1, with a possible D match to TRBD1 (6 bases). Germline loops: CDR1 LNHDA, CDR2 SQIVND (reference sequence). Deletions cut 1 base from V and 2 bases from J, with 8 bases between. There are 14 residues in the CDR3.